This T cell receptor (beta chain) was sequenced during a study of blood T cell repertoires in COVID-19. Study in general: Researchers got acute and convalescent COVID-19 samples from the United States, Italy and Spain.

Participants' own reports of clinical history determined their cohort assignment. Individuals in the exposed group had encountered a COVID-19 case within 2 weeks preceding study entry. Deletions cut 2 bases from V and 3 bases from J, with 9 bases between. The CDR3 length is 13 residues. The germline gives CDR1 SGHKS, CDR2 YYEKEE (reference sequence). The data were produced by immunoSEQ multiplex PCR, yet TCRdb's version contains in-frame clones alone and is incomplete. The sample lists 210,000 or so clones, over 70% occurring once. Specimen: PBMCs or T cells enriched from blood (not recorded which). The clonotype was recovered from a woman aged 25 to 39 who had been exposed to COVID-19. The J gene is TRBJ2-7, the V gene TRBV5-5; D ambiguous. The CDR3 region has the DNA TGTGCCAGCAGCTTAGACGGGTTCTACGAGCAGTACTTC. It yields the protein CASSLDGFYEQYF.